The 2 T cell receptor beta chains below were found in one sample sequenced in a study of T-cell reconstitution after alpha-beta-depleted transplantation in children. The authors prepared the TCRbeta library with unique molecular identifiers. TCRdb independently ran MiXCR on the PCR reads; one entry per CDR3 protein. The data hold 200,000 to 250,000 distinct CDR3 sequences, with around 12% observed a single time. Sample: PBMCs from the stem cell graft donor, taken from the stem cell graft. These receptors were collected from a human donor who donated a stem cell graft to a child with acute lymphoblastic leukemia.

This clonotype has a count of ten or more. V gene TRBV5-5 combines with J gene TRBJ2-3, with a weak D call TRBD2 (6 bases). From germline, CDR1 is SGHKS and CDR2 YYEKEE (reference sequence). Trimming removed 4 bases from V and 2 bases from J, with 14 bases in between. This CDR3 has 15 residues. CDR3 loop: CASSLGGPNTDTQYF. In DNA form, the CDR3 reads TGTGCCAGCAGCCTCGGGGGACCTAACACAGATACGCAGTATTTT.

This clonotype has just a few counts. V is TRBV7-2 and J is TRBJ2-7; D unresolved. The germline CDR1 and CDR2 sequences are SGHTA and FQGNSA. This CDR3 comprises 12 residues. V was trimmed by 7 bases and J by 3 bases, leaving 10 bases between them. The CDR3 DNA follows: TGTGCCAGCACCGACAAACTCTACGAGCAGTACTTC. Its translation: CASTDKLYEQYF.